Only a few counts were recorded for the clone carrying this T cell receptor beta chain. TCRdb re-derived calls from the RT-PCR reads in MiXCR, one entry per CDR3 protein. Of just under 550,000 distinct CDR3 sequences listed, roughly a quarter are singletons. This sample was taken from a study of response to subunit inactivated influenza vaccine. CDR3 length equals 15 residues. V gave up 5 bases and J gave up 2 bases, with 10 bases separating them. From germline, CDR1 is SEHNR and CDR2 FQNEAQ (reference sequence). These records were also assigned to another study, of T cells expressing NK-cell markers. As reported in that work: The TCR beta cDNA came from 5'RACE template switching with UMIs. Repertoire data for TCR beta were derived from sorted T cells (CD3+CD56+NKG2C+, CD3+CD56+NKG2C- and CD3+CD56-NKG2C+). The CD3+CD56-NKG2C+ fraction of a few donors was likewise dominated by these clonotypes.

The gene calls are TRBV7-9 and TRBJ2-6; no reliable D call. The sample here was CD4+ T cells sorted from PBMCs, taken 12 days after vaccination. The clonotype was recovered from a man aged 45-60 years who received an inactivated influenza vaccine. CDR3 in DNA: TGTGCCAGCAGCGCACCGGGCGCTGGGGCCAACGTCCTGACTTTC. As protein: CASSAPGAGANVLTF.